This TCR beta chain was retrieved from a study of shared clonotypes between healthy human individuals. Study results and limitations: Naive subsets tended to show greater estimated richness than memory subsets.

Note on this clone: Its antigen is not known.

The CDR3 consists of 12 residues. The V end lost 5 bases, the J end lost 7 bases, and 14 bases lay between the germline ends. Germline values: CDR1 SQVTM, CDR2 ANQGSEA. Each sorted subset replicate got 200 ng genomic DNA, roughly 27,000 genomes. TCRdb's table, derived via immunoSEQ multiplex PCR, lists solely in-frame clones and lacks some. Of roughly 700,000 clones detected, around 74% appear once; the ten largest clones hold under 2%. The sequenced sample was memory CD4+ T cells sorted from blood. Subset of the sample: CD45RA-negative fraction. The rearrangement joins TRBV29-1 to TRBJ1-1; D remains unclear. The sequence was obtained from a woman in her twenties or thirties in good health. CDR3 sequence (DNA): TGCAGCGTTATGAGTCACACGGTTGAAGCTTTCTTT. This translates into CSVMSHTVEAFF.